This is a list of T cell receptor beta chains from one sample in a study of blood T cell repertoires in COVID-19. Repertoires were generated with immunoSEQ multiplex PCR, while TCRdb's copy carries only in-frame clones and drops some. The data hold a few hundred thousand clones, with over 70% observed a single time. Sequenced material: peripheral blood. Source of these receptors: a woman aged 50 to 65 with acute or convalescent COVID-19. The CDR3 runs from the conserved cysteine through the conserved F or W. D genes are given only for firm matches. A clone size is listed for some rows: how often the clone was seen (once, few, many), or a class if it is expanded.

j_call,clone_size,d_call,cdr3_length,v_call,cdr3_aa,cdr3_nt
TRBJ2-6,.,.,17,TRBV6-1,CASSERGGVSGANVLTF,TGTGCCAGCAGTGAAAGGGGTGGCGTCTCTGGGGCCAACGTCCTGACTTTC
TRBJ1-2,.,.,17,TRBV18,CASSAGPGKKGDYGYTF,TGTGCCAGCTCGGCGGGACCAGGAAAAAAAGGAGACTATGGCTACACCTTC
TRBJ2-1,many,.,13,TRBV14,CASSQQAYNEQFF,TGTGCCAGCAGCCAACAGGCGTACAATGAGCAGTTCTTC
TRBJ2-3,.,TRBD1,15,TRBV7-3,CASSHQGAVWDTQYF,TGTGCCAGCAGCCATCAGGGGGCGGTTTGGGATACGCAGTATTTT
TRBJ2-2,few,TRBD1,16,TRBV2,CASSAAGGSNTGELFF,TGTGCCAGCAGTGCCGCAGGGGGCTCGAACACCGGGGAGCTGTTTTTT
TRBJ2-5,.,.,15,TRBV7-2,CASSPRPGFQETQYF,TGTGCCAGCAGCCCCCGGCCGGGTTTCCAAGAGACCCAGTACTTC
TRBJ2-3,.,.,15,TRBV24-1,CATSDSASSTDTQYF,TGTGCCACCAGTGATAGCGCGTCTAGCACAGATACGCAGTATTTT
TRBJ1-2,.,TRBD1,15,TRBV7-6,CASSLSQGPIYGYTF,TGTGCCAGCAGCTTATCACAGGGGCCCATCTATGGCTACACCTTC
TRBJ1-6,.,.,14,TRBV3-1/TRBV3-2,CASSHRQDNSPLHF,TGTGCCAGCAGCCATCGACAGGATAATTCACCCCTCCACTTT
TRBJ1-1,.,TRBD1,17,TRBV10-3,CAISDSLGQGKNTEAFF,TGTGCCATCAGTGATAGCTTGGGACAGGGCAAGAACACTGAAGCTTTCTTT
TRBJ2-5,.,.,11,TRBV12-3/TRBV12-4,CASTRAETQYF,TGTGCCAGCACCCGCGCGGAGACCCAGTACTTC
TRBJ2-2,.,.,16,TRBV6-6,CASSYARSSLTGELFF,TGTGCCAGCAGTTACGCTCGGTCTAGCCTTACCGGGGAGCTGTTTTTT
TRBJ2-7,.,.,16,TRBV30,CAWSVPVTGKAYEQYF,TGTGCCTGGAGTGTACCCGTGACAGGAAAAGCCTACGAGCAGTACTTC
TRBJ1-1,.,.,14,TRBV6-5,CASSYSSGLNEAFF,TGTGCCAGCAGTTACTCGTCAGGGTTGAATGAAGCTTTCTTT
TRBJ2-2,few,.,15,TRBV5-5,CASSLWQANTGELFF,TGTGCCAGCAGCTTATGGCAGGCGAACACCGGGGAGCTGTTTTTT
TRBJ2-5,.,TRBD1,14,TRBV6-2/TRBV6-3,CASSYSDRGETQYF,TGTGCCAGCAGTTACTCGGACAGGGGAGAGACCCAGTACTTC
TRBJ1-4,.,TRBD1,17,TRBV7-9,CASSSGQGAKSNEKLFF,TGTGCCAGCAGCTCGGGACAGGGGGCGAAATCTAATGAAAAACTGTTTTTT
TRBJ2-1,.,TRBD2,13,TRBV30,CAWTAGVNNEQFF,TGTGCCTGGACGGCGGGAGTGAACAATGAGCAGTTCTTC
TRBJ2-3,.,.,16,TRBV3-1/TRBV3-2,CASSQALGGGGNTQYF,TGTGCCAGCAGCCAGGCCTTAGGCGGGGGCGGAAATACGCAGTATTTT
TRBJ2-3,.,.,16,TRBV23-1,CASRRRGFASTDTQYF,TGCGCCAGCAGGAGAAGGGGGTTTGCTAGCACAGATACGCAGTATTTT
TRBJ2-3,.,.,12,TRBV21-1,CASSPDRATQYF,TGTGCCAGCAGCCCGGACAGGGCTACGCAGTATTTT
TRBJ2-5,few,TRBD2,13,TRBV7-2,CAISSGRYETQYF,TGTGCCATCTCTAGCGGGAGATATGAGACCCAGTACTTC
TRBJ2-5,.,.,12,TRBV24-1,CAVGGAQETQYF,TGTGCTGTTGGCGGGGCCCAAGAGACCCAGTACTTC
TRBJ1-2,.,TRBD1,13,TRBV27,CASSLQGAGGYTF,TGTGCCAGCAGTTTACAGGGGGCGGGAGGCTACACCTTC
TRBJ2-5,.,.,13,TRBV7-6,CASSFSRGETQYF,TGTGCCAGCAGCTTCTCCCGCGGGGAGACCCAGTACTTC
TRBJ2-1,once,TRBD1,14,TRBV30,CAWTPGQGAYEQFF,TGTGCCTGGACGCCGGGACAGGGGGCCTATGAGCAGTTCTTC
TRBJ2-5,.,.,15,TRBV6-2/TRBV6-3,CASSYQKGGMETQYF,TGTGCCAGCAGTTACCAGAAGGGCGGGATGGAGACCCAGTACTTC
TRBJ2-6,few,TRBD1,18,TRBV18,CASSPGQGGSSGANVLTF,TGTGCCAGCTCACCGGGACAGGGTGGGTCCTCTGGGGCCAACGTCCTGACTTTC
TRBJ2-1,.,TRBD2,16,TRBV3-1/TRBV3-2,CASSPSGGARGDEQFF,TGTGCCAGCAGCCCTAGCGGGGGGGCGAGAGGCGATGAGCAGTTCTTC
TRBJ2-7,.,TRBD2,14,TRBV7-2,CASSFSGGPYEQYF,TGTGCCAGCAGCTTTTCGGGAGGCCCCTACGAGCAGTACTTC
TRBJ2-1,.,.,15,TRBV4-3,CASSQDRTPYNEQFF,TGCGCCAGCAGCCAAGATAGGACACCTTACAATGAGCAGTTCTTC
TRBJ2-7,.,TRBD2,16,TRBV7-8,CASSLVGGSDPYEQYF,TGTGCCAGCAGCTTAGTTGGCGGGAGCGATCCCTACGAGCAGTACTTC
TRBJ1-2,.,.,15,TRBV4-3,CASSQLVSKVGGYTF,TGCGCCAGCAGCCAATTAGTTAGTAAGGTCGGGGGCTACACCTTC
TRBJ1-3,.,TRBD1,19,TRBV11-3,CASSSTPGQGDGSGNTIYF,TGTGCCAGCAGCAGTACCCCGGGACAGGGGGACGGTTCTGGAAACACCATATATTTT
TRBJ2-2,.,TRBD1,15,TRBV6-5,CASNSGQGNTGELFF,TGTGCCAGCAATAGCGGACAGGGAAACACCGGGGAGCTGTTTTTT
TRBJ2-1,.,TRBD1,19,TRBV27,CASRSPGTGAYRGYNEQFF,TGTGCCAGCAGATCACCCGGGACAGGGGCGTACCGGGGTTACAATGAGCAGTTCTTC
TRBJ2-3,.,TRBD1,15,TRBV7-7,CASSPMGQSTDTQYF,TGTGCCAGCAGCCCCATGGGACAGTCCACAGATACGCAGTATTTT
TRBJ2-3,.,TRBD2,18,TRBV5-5,CASSLMAVTSGEVDTQYF,TGTGCCAGCAGCTTAATGGCAGTGACTAGCGGGGAGGTTGATACGCAGTATTTT
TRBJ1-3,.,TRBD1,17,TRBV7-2,CASSGNRGEHSGNTIYF,TGTGCCAGCAGCGGGAACAGGGGGGAGCACTCTGGAAACACCATATATTTT
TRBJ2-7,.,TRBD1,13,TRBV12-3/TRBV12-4,CASSYDRVYEQYF,TGTGCCAGCAGCTATGACAGGGTCTACGAGCAGTACTTC
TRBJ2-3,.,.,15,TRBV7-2,CASSLSLSGTDTQYF,TGTGCCAGCAGCTTAAGCCTATCCGGCACAGATACGCAGTATTTT
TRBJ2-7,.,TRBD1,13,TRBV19,CASSIQGAQEQYF,TGTGCCAGTAGTATACAGGGGGCTCAGGAGCAGTACTTC
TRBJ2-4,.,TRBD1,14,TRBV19,CASMDREAKNIQYF,TGTGCCAGTATGGACAGGGAGGCCAAAAACATTCAGTACTTC
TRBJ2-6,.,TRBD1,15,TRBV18,CASSPTGVGANVLTF,TGTGCCAGCTCACCGACAGGGGTCGGGGCCAACGTCCTGACTTTC
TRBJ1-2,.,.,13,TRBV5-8,CASSLGRLEGYTF,TGTGCCAGCAGCCTAGGGAGGCTCGAGGGCTACACCTTC
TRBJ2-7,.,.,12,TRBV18,CASSPAGSEQYF,TGTGCCAGCTCACCAGCGGGGTCCGAGCAGTACTTC